This T cell receptor (beta chain) was observed in a study of blood T cells in healthy people across ages. Sample-barcoded 5' priming and a J-beta primer mix drove a second PCR of about 6 to 12 cycles. TCRdb itself ran the 5' RACE reads through MiXCR, one entry per CDR3 protein. This repertoire shows about 1.8 million distinct CDR3 sequences, around 48% found once; its top ten account for around 2.1%. CDR1 MDHEN and CDR2 SYDVKM come from the germline V gene. The CDR3 is made up of 15 amino acids. J lost 3 bases, V lost 6 bases, and 10 bases had no gene match. Points from the study as a whole: Comparison with aged donors showed that long-lived donors had more naive CD4+ cells and higher diversity.

Regarding this clonotype: The antigen is unknown.

Drawn from each donor were ten milliliters of peripheral blood. Sequences were obtained from blood. This TCR came from a middle-aged woman in good health. The V call is TRBV28, the J call TRBJ1-2, with 7 bases matching TRBD1. CDR3 in amino acids: CASSSARGVDYGYTF. In DNA form, the CDR3 reads TGTGCCAGCAGCTCCGCCAGGGGGGTTGACTATGGCTACACCTTC.